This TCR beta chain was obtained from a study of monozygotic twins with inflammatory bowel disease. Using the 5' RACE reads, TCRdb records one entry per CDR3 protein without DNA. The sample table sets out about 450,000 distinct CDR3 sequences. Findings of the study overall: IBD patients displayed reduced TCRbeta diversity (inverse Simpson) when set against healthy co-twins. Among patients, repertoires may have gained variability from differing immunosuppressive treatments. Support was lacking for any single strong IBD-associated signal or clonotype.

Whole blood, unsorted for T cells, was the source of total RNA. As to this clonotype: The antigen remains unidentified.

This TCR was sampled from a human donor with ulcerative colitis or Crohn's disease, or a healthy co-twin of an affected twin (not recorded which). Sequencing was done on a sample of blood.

The CDR3 loop is CASSIGASSYNEQFF. The chain combines TRBV19 with TRBJ2-1; absent DNA, TCRdb's TRBD1 call cannot be checked. This CDR3 is built from 15 residues. Germline V lookup: CDR1 LNHDA, CDR2 SQIVND (reference sequence).